This T cell receptor beta chain was documented in a study of Graves' ophthalmopathy and Graves' hyperthyroidism. No donor had other autoimmune disease, uncontrolled infection, pregnancy or lactation. Orbital computed tomography, together with clinical symptoms, serum thyroxine, TRAb and thyroid ultrasound, was used for diagnosis. PBMCs stemmed from over 9.5 ml of fresh peripheral blood. This clonotype was observed a few times. V lost 5 bases and J lost 7; bases outside the gene matches: 4. Germline-derived CDR1 and CDR2 are PRHDT and FYEKMQ (reference sequence). This CDR3 has 12 amino acids. Amplified material comprised TCR beta CDR3 regions derived from RNA transcripts. Second-round multiplex PCR came after first-round RT-PCR with HTBI primers. TCRdb reanalysed the multiplex PCR reads using MiXCR and keeps one entry per CDR3 protein. The sample contains hundreds of thousands of distinct CDR3 sequences, 22% of which appear only once.

The genes are TRBV13 and TRBJ1-2, with TRBD1 identical over 7 bases. The specimen sequenced was peripheral blood. The sequence was collected from a woman aged 18-29 years with stable Graves' hyperthyroidism. Some clones in this sample may be carry-over from other donors' samples. The CDR3 bases are TGTGCCAGCAGCGGAGGGACAGCTGGCTACACCTTC. Translated: CASSGGTAGYTF.